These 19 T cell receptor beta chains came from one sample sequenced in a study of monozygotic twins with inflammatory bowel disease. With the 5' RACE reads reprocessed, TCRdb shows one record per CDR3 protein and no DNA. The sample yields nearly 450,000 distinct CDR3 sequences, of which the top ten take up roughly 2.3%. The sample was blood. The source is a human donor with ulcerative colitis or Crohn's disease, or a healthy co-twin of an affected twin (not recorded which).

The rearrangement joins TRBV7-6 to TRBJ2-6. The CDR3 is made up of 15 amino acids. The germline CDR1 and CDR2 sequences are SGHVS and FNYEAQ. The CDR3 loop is CASSFVDSGANVLTF.

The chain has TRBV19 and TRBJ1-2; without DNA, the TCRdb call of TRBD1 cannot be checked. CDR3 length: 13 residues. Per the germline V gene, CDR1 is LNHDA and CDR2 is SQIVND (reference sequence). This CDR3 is CASTAQGAYGYTF.

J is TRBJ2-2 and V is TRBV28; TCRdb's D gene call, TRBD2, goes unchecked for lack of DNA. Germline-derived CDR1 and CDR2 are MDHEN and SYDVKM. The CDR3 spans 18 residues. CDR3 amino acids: CASSPPPGLHTNTGELFF.

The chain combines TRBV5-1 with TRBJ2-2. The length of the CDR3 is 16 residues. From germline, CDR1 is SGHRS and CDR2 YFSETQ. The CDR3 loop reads CASSLGRGLGTGELFF.

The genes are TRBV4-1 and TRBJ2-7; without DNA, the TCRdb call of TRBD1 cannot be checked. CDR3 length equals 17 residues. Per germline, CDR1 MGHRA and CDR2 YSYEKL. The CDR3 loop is CASSLGIPGQGFYEQYF.

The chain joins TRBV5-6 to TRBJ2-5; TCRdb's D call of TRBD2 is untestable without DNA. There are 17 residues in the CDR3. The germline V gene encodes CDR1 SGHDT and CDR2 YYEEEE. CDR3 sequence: CASSPGLIAGEKETQYF.

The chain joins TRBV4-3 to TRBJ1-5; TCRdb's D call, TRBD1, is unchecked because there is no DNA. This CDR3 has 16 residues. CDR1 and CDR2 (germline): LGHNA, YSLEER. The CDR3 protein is CASSQDWTAVNQPQHF.

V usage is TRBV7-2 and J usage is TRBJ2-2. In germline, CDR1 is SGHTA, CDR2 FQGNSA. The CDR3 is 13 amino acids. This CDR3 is CASRPVNTGELFF. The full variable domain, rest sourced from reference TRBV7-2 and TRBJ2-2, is GAGVSQSPSNKVTEKGKDVELRCDPISGHTALYWYRQSLGQGLEFLIYFQGNSAPDKSGLPSDRFSAERTGGSVSTLTIQRTQQEDSAVYLCASRPVNTGELFFGEGSRLTVL.

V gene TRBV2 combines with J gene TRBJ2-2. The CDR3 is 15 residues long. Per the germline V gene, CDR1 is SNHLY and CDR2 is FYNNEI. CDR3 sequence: CASSVSTAWTGELFF.

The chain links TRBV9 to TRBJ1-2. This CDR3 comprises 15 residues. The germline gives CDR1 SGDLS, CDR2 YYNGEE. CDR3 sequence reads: CASSVWGDSNYGYTF.

This CDR3 reads CASSLGQGNSYEQYF. The rearrangement links TRBV7-2 to TRBJ2-7; the D gene TCRdb calls, TRBD1, cannot be checked with no DNA. The CDR3 totals 15 residues. From germline, CDR1 is SGHTA and CDR2 FQGNSA.

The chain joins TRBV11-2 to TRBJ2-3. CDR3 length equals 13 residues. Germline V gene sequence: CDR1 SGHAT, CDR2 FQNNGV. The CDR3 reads CASSQSGASTQYF.

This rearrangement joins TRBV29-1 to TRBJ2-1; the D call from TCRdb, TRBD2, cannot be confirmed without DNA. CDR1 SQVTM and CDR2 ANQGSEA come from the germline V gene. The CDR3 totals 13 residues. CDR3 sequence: CSVAGADYNEQFF.

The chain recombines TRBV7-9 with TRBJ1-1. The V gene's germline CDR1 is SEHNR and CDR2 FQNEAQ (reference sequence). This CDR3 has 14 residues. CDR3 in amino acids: CASSLLAYGTEAFF.

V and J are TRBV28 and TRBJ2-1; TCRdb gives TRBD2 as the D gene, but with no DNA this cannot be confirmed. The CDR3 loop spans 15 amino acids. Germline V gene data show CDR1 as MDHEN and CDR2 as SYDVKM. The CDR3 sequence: CASSRTRPSFGEQFF.

The CDR3 region is CASSLLAGGWLGADTQYF. The rearrangement joins TRBV5-6 to TRBJ2-3; TCRdb selects TRBD2, and the lack of DNA leaves this call unchecked. Germline V lookup: CDR1 SGHDT, CDR2 YYEEEE. This CDR3 contains 18 residues.

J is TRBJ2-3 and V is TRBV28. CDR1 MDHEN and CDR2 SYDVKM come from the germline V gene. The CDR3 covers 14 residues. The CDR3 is CASSQRTDADTQYF.

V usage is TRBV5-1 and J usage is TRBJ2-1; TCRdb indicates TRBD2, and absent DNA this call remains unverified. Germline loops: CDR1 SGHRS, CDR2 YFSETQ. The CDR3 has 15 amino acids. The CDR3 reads CASSLGPSERNEQFF.

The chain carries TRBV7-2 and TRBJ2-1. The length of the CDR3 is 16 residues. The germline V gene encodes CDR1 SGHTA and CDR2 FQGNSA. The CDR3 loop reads CASTQWGQSSYNEQFF.